This T cell receptor (beta chain) was captured in a study of early stage breast cancer tumors. Study-wide background: Of 15 to 20 invasive breast tumors, about a dozen were hormone receptor-positive, HER2-negative.

Study-wide findings and caveats: Enriched TCRB sequences shared across patients were mostly commonly generated sequences.

This clone is judged medium-sized. Its antigen is as yet unknown. Clones were read by immunoSEQ multiplex PCR, and TCRdb kept only the in-frame ones, dropping some. The sample yields about 36,000 clones, less than 80% seen once. Germline V gives CDR1 MNHNS, CDR2 SASEGT. The CDR3 contains 15 residues. The V gene end was trimmed by 5 bases and the J gene end by 6 bases; junction bases not matched to a gene: 8. The sequencing input was blood. The source of this sequence is a person between 55 and 70 years old with breast cancer. The genes are TRBV6-1 and TRBJ1-1; 11 nucleotides match TRBD1. The CDR3 spells CASSFGQGAYAEAFF. In nucleotides, the CDR3 is TGTGCCAGCAGTTTCGGACAGGGGGCGTATGCTGAAGCTTTCTTT.